Following are 20 T cell receptor beta chains from one sample sequenced in a study of T cell responses to AZD1222 COVID-19 vaccine. This table comes from immunoSEQ multiplex PCR, and its TCRdb copy is limited to in-frame clones, with some not included. The sample consists of 90,000 to 140,000 clones, roughly 90% of them appearing once. This material consisted of peripheral blood, taken on day 0 of AZD1222 vaccination. Receptors were obtained from an adult in good health.

The rearrangement links TRBV28 to TRBJ1-2, with 7 bases aligning to TRBD1. This CDR3 has 15 residues. CDR1 and CDR2 (germline): MDHEN, SYDVKM. J gave up 3 bases and V 4 bases, and 8 bases lay outside the gene matches. The CDR3 region is CASSSQGGKDYGYTF. The DNA for the CDR3 is TGTGCCAGCAGTTCTCAGGGGGGAAAGGACTATGGCTACACCTTC.

This rearrangement joins TRBV19 to TRBJ2-3, with D maybe TRBD2 (6 bases). CDR1 and CDR2 from the germline V gene are LNHDA and SQIVND (reference sequence). V was clipped by 7 bases and J by 2 bases, with 10 bases between them. The CDR3 is 13 amino acids. DNA of the CDR3: TGTGCCAGTACGGCTAGCGCCACAGATACGCAGTATTTT. Protein product: CASTASATDTQYF.

This clone was seen a few times. The chain carries TRBV5-1 and TRBJ1-6; 12 nucleotides line up with TRBD1. This CDR3 spans 17 amino acids. V lost 6 bases to trimming and J lost 10 bases; unmatched junction nucleotides: 14. Germline V CDR1 and CDR2: SGHRS, YFSETQ. CDR3 in DNA: TGCGCCAGCAAAAGCGCCAAGGGGGACAGGGGGCGATCACCCCTCCACTTT. Translated: CASKSAKGDRGRSPLHF.

The chain couples TRBV11-2 to TRBJ2-7; D not certain. The germline V gene has CDR1 SGHAT and CDR2 FQNNGV. Between the trimmed V and J ends, which lost 0 bases and 2 bases, there was a span of 2 bases. CDR3 length: 12 amino acids. The CDR3: CASSLDPYEQYF. The CDR3 bases are TGTGCCAGCAGCTTAGACCCCTACGAGCAGTACTTC.

The chain is built from TRBV9 and TRBJ2-7; 8 positions agree with TRBD2. The CDR3 has 14 residues. Per the germline V gene, CDR1 is SGDLS and CDR2 is YYNGEE. V shed 4 bases, J shed 0 bases, and the junction held 3 bases outside the gene matches. The CDR3 sequence is CASSREGDSYEQYF. DNA of the CDR3: TGTGCCAGCAGCCGGGAGGGAGACTCCTACGAGCAGTACTTC.

This chain uses TRBV5-4 with TRBJ2-5; D not certain. The CDR3 is 12 amino acids. Germline V gives CDR1 SGHNT, CDR2 YYREEE (reference sequence). V lost 1 base and J lost 6, with 7 bases in between. The DNA of the CDR3 is TGTGCCAGCAGCTTGCCGAGAAAGACCCAGTACTTC. This sequence encodes CASSLPRKTQYF.

This sequence joins TRBV5-6 and TRBJ2-1; 9 bases match TRBD2. The V and J ends lost 0 bases and 4 bases, in that order; junction bases with no gene match: 5. CDR3 size: 16 residues. In germline, CDR1 is SGHDT, CDR2 YYEEEE. CDR3 bases: TGTGCCAGCAGCTTGGGTCCTAGCGGGGTATACAATGAGCAGTTCTTC. Its translation is CASSLGPSGVYNEQFF. The full variable domain, completed using reference TRBV5-6 and TRBJ2-1, is DAGVTQSPTHLIKTRGQQVTLRCSPKSGHDTVSWYQQALGQGPQFIFQYYEEEERQRGNFPDRFSGHQFPNYSSELNVNALLLGDSALYLCASSLGPSGVYNEQFFGPGTRLTVL.

This chain joins TRBV5-6 and TRBJ2-2, with D possibly TRBD1 on 6 matching bases. Trimming stripped 3 bases from V and 7 bases from J, with 13 bases between. Germline V gene lookup returns CDR1 SGHDT and CDR2 YYEEEE. This CDR3 is 14 amino acids long. CDR3 region: CASSSTGMYGELFF. CDR3 DNA sequence: TGTGCCAGCAGCTCAACAGGGATGTACGGGGAGCTGTTTTTT.

The rearrangement uses TRBV7-2 and TRBJ2-1; D possibly uses TRBD1 or TRBD2 (5 bases each). The V end lost 4 bases, the J end lost 0 bases, and 7 bases lay between the germline ends. The V gene's germline CDR1 is SGHTA and CDR2 FQGNSA. The CDR3 sequence is 14 residues long. CDR3 sequence: CASSYGGSYNEQFF. CDR3 in DNA: TGTGCCAGCAGCTATGGGGGCTCCTACAATGAGCAGTTCTTC.

The J gene is TRBJ2-5, the V gene TRBV7-9, with TRBD1 as a possible D gene (5 bases). V was trimmed by 4 bases and J by 5 bases, leaving 20 bases between them. In germline, CDR1 is SEHNR, CDR2 FQNEAQ (reference sequence). There are 16 residues in the CDR3. CDR3 coding DNA: TGTGCCAGCAGCTCACGCCCGACCCAAGCAGGGGAGACCCAGTACTTC. Protein product: CASSSRPTQAGETQYF. The variable domain in full, with the rest retrieved from reference TRBV7-9 and TRBJ2-5, is DTGVSQNPRHKITKRGQNVTFRCDPISEHNRLYWYRQTLGQGPEFLTYFQNEAQLEKSRLLSDRFSAERPKGSFSTLEIQRTEQGDSAMYLCASSSRPTQAGETQYFGPGTRLLVL.

The chain links TRBV2 to TRBJ1-6; 9 bases map to TRBD1. This CDR3 contains 15 residues. The germline CDR1 and CDR2 sequences are SNHLY and FYNNEI. Germline trimming cut 4 bases from V and 7 bases from J; bases unmatched to any gene: 5. This chain's CDR3 is CASSAGTGINSPLHF. The CDR3 coding sequence is TGTGCCAGCAGTGCCGGGACAGGGATCAATTCACCCCTCCACTTT.

This rearrangement joins TRBV6-5 to TRBJ1-5; D is unclear. This CDR3 is 14 amino acids long. V was cut by 6 bases and J by 1 base, with 10 bases left in between. Germline V gene data show CDR1 as MNHEY and CDR2 as SVGAGI. The CDR3 nucleotides read TGTGCCAGCAGCTATGGAGGGAGCAATCAGCCCCAGCATTTT. Translation: CASSYGGSNQPQHF.

This rearrangement joins TRBV9 to TRBJ1-3; D gene unclear. Germline V gives CDR1 SGDLS, CDR2 YYNGEE. This CDR3 spans 15 amino acids. Deletions cut 0 bases from V and 4 bases from J, with 11 bases between. The CDR3: CASSVDPVEGNTIYF. CDR3 bases: TGTGCCAGCAGCGTAGACCCCGTTGAGGGAAACACCATATATTTT.

In its sample, this clone was seen a few times. This chain links TRBV5-1 with TRBJ1-3, with a tentative D call TRBD1 (5 bases). Germline V gene sequence: CDR1 SGHRS, CDR2 YFSETQ. Between the trimmed V and J ends, which lost 0 bases and 3 bases, there was a span of 19 bases. CDR3 length: 18 amino acids. In nucleotides, the CDR3 is TGCGCCAGCAGCTTGGGTTTACGGTTAGGGGACCGTGGAAACACCATATATTTT. Its protein is CASSLGLRLGDRGNTIYF.

The table lists this clone with a few counts. The chain links TRBV9 to TRBJ1-1; D not certain. There are 13 residues in the CDR3. V was trimmed by 0 bases and J by 5 bases, leaving 8 bases between them. In germline, CDR1 is SGDLS, CDR2 YYNGEE. CDR3 DNA: TGTGCCAGCAGCGTAGAGGGAAGGACTGAAGCTTTCTTT. Protein: CASSVEGRTEAFF.

J is TRBJ1-5 and V is TRBV28; D perhaps matches TRBD1 (5 bases). This CDR3 region has 16 residues. The germline CDR1 and CDR2 sequences are MDHEN and SYDVKM. V lost 6 bases and J 2 bases, leaving 17 bases between the germline ends. This chain's CDR3 is CASRRPGRGGNQPQHF. DNA for the CDR3: TGTGCCAGCAGAAGGCCGGGACGAGGGGGCAATCAGCCCCAGCATTTT.

The V gene is TRBV5-4, the J gene TRBJ1-4; 9 bases match TRBD1. Germline-derived CDR1 and CDR2 are SGHNT and YYREEE (reference sequence). With V trimmed by 2 bases and J by 8 bases, 13 bases remained unmatched. There are 17 residues in the CDR3. The CDR3 nucleotides read TGTGCCAGCAGCTTTAATGTGTTCGGGACAGGGATCGAAAAACTGTTTTTT. This encodes CASSFNVFGTGIEKLFF.

The gene calls are TRBV6-5 and TRBJ1-5; D not resolved. The CDR3 runs to 15 residues. The V gene's germline CDR1 is MNHEY and CDR2 SVGAGI. Trimming removed 4 bases at V and 9 bases at J, with 19 bases between. The CDR3 region is CASSSYGNHQWPQHF. CDR3 in DNA: TGTGCCAGCAGTTCTTACGGGAACCATCAATGGCCCCAGCATTTT.

The chain joins TRBV2 to TRBJ1-5; D unclear. The CDR3 contains 14 residues. Per the germline V gene, CDR1 is SNHLY and CDR2 is FYNNEI. Trimming pared 10 bases from V and 2 bases from J, leaving 15 bases between. The CDR3 loop reads CATSHPGGNQPQHF. CDR3 bases: TGTGCCACCTCACACCCTGGAGGCAATCAGCCCCAGCATTTT.

J is TRBJ1-1 and V is TRBV9; D is possibly TRBD1 (6 bases). Trimming removed 2 bases at V and 7 bases at J, with 21 bases between. The germline CDR1 and CDR2 sequences are SGDLS and YYNGEE. There are 16 residues in the CDR3. The CDR3 here is CASSVGRGASNDEAFF. CDR3 DNA: TGTGCCAGCAGCGTGGGCAGGGGCGCCTCTAACGATGAAGCTTTCTTT.